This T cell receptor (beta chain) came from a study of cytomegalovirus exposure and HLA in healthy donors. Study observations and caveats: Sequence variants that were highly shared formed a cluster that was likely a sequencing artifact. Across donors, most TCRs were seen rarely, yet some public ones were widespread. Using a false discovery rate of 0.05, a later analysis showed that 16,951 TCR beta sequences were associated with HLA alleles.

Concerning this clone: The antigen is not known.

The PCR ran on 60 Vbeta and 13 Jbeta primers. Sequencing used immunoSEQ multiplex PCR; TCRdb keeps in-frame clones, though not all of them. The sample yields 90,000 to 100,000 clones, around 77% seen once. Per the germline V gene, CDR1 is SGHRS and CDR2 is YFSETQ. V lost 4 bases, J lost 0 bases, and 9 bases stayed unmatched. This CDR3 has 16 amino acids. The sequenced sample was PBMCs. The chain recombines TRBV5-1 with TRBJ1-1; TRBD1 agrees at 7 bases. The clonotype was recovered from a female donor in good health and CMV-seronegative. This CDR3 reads CASSPAQGGMNTEAFF. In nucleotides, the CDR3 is TGCGCCAGCAGCCCGGCCCAGGGGGGTATGAACACTGAAGCTTTCTTT.